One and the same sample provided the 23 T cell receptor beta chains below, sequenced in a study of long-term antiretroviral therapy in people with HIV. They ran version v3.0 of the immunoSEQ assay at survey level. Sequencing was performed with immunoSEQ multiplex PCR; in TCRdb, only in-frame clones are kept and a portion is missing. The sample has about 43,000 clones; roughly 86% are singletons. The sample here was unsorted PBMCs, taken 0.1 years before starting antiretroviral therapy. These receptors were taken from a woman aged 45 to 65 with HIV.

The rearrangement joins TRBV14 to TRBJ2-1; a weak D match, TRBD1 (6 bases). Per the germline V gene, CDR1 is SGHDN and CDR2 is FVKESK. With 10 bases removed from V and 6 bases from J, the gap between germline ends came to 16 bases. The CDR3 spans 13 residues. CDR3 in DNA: TGTGCCACTGCGGTCAGGGGAAGCAATGAGCAGTTCTTC. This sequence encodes CATAVRGSNEQFF.

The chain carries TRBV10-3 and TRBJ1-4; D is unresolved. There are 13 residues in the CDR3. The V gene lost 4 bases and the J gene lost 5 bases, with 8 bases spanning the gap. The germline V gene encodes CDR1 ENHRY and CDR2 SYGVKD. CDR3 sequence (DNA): TGTGCCATCAGTGGTCCCCGAAATGAAAAACTGTTTTTT. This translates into CAISGPRNEKLFF.

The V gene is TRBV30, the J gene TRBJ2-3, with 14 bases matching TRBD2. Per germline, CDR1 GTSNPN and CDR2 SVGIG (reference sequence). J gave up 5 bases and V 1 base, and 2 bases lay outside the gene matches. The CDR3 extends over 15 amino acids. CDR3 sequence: CAWSGLAGGLDTQYF. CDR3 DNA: TGTGCCTGGAGTGGACTAGCGGGGGGGTTAGATACGCAGTATTTT. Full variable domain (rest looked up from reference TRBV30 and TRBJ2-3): SQTIHQWPATLVQPVGSPLSLECTVEGTSNPNLYWYRQAAGRGLQLLFYSVGIGQISSEVPQNLSASRPQDRQFILSSKKLLLSDSGFYLCAWSGLAGGLDTQYFGPGTRLTVL.

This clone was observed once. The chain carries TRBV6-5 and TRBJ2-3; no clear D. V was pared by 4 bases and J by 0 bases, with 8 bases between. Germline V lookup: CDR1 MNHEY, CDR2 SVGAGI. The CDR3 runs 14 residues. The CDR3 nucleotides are TGTGCCAGCAGTTCTCCTACGAGCACAGATACGCAGTATTTT. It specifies CASSSPTSTDTQYF.

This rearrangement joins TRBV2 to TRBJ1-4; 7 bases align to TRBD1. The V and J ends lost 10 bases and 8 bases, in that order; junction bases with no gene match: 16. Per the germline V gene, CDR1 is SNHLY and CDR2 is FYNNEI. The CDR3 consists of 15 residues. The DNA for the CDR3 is TGTGCCACCCGGACAGGCGACCGGAAATACGAAAAACTGTTTTTT. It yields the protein CATRTGDRKYEKLFF.

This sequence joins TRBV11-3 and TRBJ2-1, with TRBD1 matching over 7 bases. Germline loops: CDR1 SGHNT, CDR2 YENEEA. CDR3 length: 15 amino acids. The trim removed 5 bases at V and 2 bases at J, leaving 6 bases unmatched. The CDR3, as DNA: TGTGCCAGCAGCCGGCAGACAGGGACCTACAATGAGCAGTTCTTC. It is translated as CASSRQTGTYNEQFF.

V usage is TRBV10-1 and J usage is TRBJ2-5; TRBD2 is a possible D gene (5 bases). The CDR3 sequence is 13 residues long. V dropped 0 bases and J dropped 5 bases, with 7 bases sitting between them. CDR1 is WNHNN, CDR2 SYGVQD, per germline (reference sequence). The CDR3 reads CASSESRGETQYF. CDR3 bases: TGCGCCAGCAGTGAGTCACGGGGTGAGACCCAGTACTTC.

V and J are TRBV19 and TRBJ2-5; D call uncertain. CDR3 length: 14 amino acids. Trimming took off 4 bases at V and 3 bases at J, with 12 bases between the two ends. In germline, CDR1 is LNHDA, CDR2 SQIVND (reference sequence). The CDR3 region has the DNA TGTGCCAGTAGTACCTCGGGCCTAAAAGAGACCCAGTACTTC. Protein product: CASSTSGLKETQYF.

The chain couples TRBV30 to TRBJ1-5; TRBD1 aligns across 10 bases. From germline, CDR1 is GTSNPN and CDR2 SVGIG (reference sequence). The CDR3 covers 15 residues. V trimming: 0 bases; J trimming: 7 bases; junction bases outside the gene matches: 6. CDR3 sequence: CAWSVGTGEDQPQHF. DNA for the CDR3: TGTGCCTGGAGTGTGGGGACAGGGGAAGACCAGCCCCAGCATTTT.

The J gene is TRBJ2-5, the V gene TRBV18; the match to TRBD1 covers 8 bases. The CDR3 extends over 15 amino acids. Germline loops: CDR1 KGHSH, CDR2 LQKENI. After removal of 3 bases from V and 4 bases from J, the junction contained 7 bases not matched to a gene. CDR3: CASSPGQGRGETQYF. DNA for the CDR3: TGTGCCAGCTCACCTGGACAGGGAAGAGGAGAGACCCAGTACTTC.

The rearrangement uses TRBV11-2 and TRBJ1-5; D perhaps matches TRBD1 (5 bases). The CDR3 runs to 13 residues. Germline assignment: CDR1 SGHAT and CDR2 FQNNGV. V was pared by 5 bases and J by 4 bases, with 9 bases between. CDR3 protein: CASSKGVNQPQHF. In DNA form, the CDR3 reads TGTGCCAGCAGCAAAGGGGTAAATCAGCCCCAGCATTTT. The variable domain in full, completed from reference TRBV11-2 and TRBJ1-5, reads EAGVAQSPRYKIIEKRQSVAFWCNPISGHATLYWYQQILGQGPKLLIQFQNNGVVDDSQLPKDRFSAERLKGVDSTLKIQPAKLEDSAVYLCASSKGVNQPQHFGDGTRLSIL.

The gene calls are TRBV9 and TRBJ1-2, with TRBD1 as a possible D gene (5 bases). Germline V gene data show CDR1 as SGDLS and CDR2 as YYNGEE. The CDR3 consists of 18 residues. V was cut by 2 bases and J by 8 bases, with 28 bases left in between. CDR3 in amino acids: CASSVNWLAGRTLGGYTF. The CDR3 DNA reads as TGTGCCAGCAGCGTCAATTGGTTGGCAGGGCGGACTCTTGGAGGCTACACCTTC.

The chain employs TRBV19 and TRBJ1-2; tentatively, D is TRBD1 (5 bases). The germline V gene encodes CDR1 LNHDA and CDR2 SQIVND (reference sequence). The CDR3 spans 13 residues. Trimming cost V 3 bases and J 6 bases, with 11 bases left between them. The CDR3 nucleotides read TGTGCCAGTAGTATTCAACAGGTCCATGGCTACACCTTC. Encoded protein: CASSIQQVHGYTF.

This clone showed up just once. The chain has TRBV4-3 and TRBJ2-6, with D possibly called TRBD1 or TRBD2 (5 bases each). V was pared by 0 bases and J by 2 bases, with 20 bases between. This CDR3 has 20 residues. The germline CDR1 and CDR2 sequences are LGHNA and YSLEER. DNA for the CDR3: TGCGCCAGCAGCCAAGATATCCCGGGGCAGGGTTTCACTGGGGCCAACGTCCTGACTTTC. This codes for CASSQDIPGQGFTGANVLTF.

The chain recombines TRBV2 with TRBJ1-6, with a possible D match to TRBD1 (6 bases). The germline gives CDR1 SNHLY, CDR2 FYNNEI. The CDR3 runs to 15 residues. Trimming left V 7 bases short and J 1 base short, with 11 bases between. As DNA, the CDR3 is TGTGCCAGCACCACAGGGATTTCCTATAATTCACCCCTCCACTTT. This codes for CASTTGISYNSPLHF.

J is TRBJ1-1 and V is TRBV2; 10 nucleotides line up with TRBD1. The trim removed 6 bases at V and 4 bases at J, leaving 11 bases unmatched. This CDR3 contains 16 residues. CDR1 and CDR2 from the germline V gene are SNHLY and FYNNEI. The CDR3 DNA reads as TGTGCCAGCAGAACCGGGACAGGGGTTTTCAGCACTGAAGCTTTCTTT. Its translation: CASRTGTGVFSTEAFF.

The CDR3 bases are TGTGCCAGCAGTGAAGGGGGCAGGCCTAAGTCACCCCTCCACTTT. Its protein is CASSEGGRPKSPLHF. The V call is TRBV25-1, the J call TRBJ1-6, with a possible D match to TRBD1 (6 bases). In germline, CDR1 is MGHDK, CDR2 SYGVNS. The CDR3 covers 15 residues. V was shortened by 2 bases and J by 10 bases, with 15 bases between the two germline ends.

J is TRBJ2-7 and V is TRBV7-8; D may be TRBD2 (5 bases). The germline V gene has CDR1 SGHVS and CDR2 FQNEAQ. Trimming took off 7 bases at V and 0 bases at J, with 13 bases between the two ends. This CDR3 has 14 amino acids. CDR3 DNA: TGTGCCAGCACCAGGAGGATGAGCTCCTACGAGCAGTACTTC. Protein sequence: CASTRRMSSYEQYF.

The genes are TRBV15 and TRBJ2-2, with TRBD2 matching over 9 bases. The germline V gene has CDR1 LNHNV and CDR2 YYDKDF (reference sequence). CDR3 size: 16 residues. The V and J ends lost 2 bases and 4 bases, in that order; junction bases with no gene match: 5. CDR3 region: CATSRQAGGPTGELFF. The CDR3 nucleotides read TGTGCCACCAGCAGACAAGCGGGGGGCCCCACCGGGGAGCTGTTTTTT.

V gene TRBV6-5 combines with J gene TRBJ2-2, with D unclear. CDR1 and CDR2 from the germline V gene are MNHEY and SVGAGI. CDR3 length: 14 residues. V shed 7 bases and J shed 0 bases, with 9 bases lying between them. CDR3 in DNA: TGTGCCAGCACCCGGGCTTCGAACACCGGGGAGCTGTTTTTT. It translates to CASTRASNTGELFF.

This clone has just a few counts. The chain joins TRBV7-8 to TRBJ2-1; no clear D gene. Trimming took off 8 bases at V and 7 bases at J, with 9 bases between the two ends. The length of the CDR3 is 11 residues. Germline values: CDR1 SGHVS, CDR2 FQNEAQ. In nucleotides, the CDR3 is TGTGCCAGCGATGGCGGAAATGAGCAGTTCTTC. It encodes CASDGGNEQFF.

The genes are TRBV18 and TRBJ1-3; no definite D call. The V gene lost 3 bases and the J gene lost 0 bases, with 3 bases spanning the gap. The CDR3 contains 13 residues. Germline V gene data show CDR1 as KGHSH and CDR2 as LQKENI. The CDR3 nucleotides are TGTGCCAGCTCACCTCCCTCTGGAAACACCATATATTTT. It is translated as CASSPPSGNTIYF.

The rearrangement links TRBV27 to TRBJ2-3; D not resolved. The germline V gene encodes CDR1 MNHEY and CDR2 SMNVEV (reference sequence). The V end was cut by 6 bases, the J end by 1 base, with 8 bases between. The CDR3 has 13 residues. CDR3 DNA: TGTGCCAGCAGCGAGACTCGCACAGATACGCAGTATTTT. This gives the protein CASSETRTDTQYF.